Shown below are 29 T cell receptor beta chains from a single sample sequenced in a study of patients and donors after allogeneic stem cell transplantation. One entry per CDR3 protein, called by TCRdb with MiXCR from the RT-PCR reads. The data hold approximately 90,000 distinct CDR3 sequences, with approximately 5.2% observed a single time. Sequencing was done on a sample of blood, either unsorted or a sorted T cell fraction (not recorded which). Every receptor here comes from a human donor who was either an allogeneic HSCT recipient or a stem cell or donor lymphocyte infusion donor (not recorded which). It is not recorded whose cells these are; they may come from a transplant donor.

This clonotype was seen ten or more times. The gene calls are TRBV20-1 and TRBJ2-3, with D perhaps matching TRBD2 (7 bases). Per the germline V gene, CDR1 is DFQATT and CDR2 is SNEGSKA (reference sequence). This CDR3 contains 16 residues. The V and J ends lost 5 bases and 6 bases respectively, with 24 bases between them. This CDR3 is CSAGGAGGVRMDTQYF. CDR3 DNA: TGCAGTGCTGGGGGGGCCGGGGGAGTTAGAATGGATACGCAGTATTTT.

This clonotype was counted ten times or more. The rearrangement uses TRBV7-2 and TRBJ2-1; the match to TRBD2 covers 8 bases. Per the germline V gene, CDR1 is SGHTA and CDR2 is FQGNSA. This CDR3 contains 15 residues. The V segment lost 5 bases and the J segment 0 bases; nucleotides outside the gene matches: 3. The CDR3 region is CASSLSGTSYNEQFF. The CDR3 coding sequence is TGTGCCAGCAGCCTTAGCGGGACCTCCTACAATGAGCAGTTCTTC.

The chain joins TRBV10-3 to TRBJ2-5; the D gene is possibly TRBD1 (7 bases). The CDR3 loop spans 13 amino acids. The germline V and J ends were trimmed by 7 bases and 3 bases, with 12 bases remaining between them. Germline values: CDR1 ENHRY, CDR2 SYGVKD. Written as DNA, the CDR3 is TGTGCCATCAAGGAGGGGACAGAAGAGACCCAGTACTTC. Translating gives CAIKEGTEETQYF.

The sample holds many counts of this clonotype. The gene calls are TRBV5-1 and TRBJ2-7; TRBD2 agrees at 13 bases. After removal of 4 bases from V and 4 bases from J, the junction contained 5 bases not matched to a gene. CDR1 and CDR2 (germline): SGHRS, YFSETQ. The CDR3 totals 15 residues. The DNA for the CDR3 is TGCGCCAGCAGCGCGGGACTAGCGGGGACGTACGAGCAGTACTTC. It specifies CASSAGLAGTYEQYF.

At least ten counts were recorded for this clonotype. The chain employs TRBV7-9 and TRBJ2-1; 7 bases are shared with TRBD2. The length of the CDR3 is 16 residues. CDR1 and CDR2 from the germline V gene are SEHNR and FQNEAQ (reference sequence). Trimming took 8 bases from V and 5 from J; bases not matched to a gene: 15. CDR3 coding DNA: TGTGCCAGCGGAACCTACCGGGGGAGGGGACACAATGAGCAGTTCTTC. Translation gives CASGTYRGRGHNEQFF. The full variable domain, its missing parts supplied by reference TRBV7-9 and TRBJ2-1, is DTGVSQNPRHKITKRGQNVTFRCDPISEHNRLYWYRQTLGQGPEFLTYFQNEAQLEKSRLLSDRFSAERPKGSFSTLEIQRTEQGDSAMYLCASGTYRGRGHNEQFFGPGTRLTVL.

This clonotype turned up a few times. The CDR3 here is CAISESWTGGGTEAFF. CDR3 bases: TGTGCCATCAGTGAGTCTTGGACAGGGGGCGGAACTGAAGCTTTCTTT. The rearrangement uses TRBV10-3 and TRBJ1-1; 11 nucleotides align to TRBD1. The V segment lost 0 bases and the J segment 5 bases; nucleotides outside the gene matches: 5. The CDR3 loop spans 16 amino acids. Germline loops: CDR1 ENHRY, CDR2 SYGVKD.

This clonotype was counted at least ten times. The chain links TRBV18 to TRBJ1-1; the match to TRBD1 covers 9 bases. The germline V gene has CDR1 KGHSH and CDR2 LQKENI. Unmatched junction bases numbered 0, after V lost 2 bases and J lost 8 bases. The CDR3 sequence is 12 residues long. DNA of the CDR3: TGTGCCAGCTCACCAGGGACAGGGGAAGCTTTCTTT. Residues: CASSPGTGEAFF.

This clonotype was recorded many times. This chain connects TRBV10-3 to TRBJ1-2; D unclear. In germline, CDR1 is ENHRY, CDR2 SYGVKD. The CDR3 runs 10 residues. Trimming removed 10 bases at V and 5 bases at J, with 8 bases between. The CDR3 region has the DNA TGTGCCACCTCGGGGTATGGCTACACCTTC. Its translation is CATSGYGYTF.

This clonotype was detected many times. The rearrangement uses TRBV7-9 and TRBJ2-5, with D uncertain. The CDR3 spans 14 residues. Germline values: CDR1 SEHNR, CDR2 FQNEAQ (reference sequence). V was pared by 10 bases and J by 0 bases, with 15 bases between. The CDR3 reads CATTPDGHQETQYF. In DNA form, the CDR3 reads TGTGCCACTACACCTGACGGGCACCAAGAGACCCAGTACTTC.

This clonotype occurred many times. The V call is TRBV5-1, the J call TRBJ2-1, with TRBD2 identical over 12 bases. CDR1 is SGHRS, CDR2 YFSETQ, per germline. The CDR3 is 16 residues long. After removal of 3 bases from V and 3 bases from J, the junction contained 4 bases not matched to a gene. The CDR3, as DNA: TGCGCCAGCAGCTCGACTAGCGGGGGCAACTACAATGAGCAGTTCTTC. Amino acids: CASSSTSGGNYNEQFF.

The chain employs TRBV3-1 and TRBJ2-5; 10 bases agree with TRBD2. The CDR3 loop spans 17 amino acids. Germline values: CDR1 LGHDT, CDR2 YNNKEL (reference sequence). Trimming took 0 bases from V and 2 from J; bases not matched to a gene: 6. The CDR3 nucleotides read TGTGCCAGCAGCCAAGAAAAGGCTAGCGGGGGACAAGAGACCCAGTACTTC. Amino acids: CASSQEKASGGQETQYF.

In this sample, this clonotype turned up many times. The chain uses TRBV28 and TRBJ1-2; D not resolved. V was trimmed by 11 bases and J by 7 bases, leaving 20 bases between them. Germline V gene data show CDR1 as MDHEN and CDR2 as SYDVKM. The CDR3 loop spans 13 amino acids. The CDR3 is CACGNMWASGYTF. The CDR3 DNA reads TGTGCCTGCGGGAATATGTGGGCGTCTGGCTACACCTTC.

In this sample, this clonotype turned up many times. CDR3 protein: CASSEVNGGNEQFF. The CDR3 nucleotides read TGTGCCAGCAGTGAAGTGAATGGGGGCAATGAGCAGTTCTTC. V gene TRBV2 combines with J gene TRBJ2-1, with D perhaps assigned TRBD1 or TRBD2 (5 bases each). This CDR3 comprises 14 residues. V dropped 1 base and J dropped 6 bases, with 10 bases sitting between them. Germline-derived CDR1 and CDR2 are SNHLY and FYNNEI. The complete variable domain, with remaining parts taken from reference TRBV2 and TRBJ2-1, reads EPEVTQTPSHQVTQMGQEVILRCVPISNHLYFYWYRQILGQKVEFLVSFYNNEISEKSEIFDDQFSVERPDGSNFTLKIRSTKLEDSAMYFCASSEVNGGNEQFFGPGTRLTVL.

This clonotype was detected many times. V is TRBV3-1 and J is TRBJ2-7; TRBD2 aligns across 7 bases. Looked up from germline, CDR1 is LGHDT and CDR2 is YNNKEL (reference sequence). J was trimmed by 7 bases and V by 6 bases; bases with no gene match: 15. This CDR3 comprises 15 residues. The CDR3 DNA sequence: TGTGCCAGCAGACGTTCTGCGGGAGCCCTAGAGGAGCAGTACTTC. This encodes CASRRSAGALEEQYF.

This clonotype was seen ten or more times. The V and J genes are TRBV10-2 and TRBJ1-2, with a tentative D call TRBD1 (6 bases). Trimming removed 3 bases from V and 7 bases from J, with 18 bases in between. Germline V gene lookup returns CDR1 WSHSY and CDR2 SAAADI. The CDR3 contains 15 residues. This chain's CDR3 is CASSDPTGLFGGYTF. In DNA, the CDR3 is TGCGCCAGCAGTGACCCTACAGGGCTGTTTGGTGGCTACACCTTC.

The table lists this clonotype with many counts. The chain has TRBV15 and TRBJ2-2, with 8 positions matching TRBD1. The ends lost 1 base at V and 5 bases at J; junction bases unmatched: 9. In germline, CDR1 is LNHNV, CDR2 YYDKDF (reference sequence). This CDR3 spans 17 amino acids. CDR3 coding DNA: TGTGCCACCAGCAGAGTCCTCGGACAGGGAGAAACCGGGGAGCTGTTTTTT. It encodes CATSRVLGQGETGELFF.

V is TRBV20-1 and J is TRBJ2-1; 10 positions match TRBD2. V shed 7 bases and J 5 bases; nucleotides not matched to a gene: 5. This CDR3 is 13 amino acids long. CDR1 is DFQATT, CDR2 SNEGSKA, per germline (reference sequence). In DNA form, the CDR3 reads TGCAGTGGGACTAGCGGAAGAAACAATGAGCAGTTCTTC. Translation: CSGTSGRNNEQFF.

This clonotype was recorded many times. The CDR3 nucleotides are TGCAGTGCTAGAGATTCAGGCGACCCAAAAGAGACCCAGTACTTC. Translating gives CSARDSGDPKETQYF. This chain uses TRBV20-1 with TRBJ2-5; D remains unclear. This CDR3 region has 15 residues. Trimming took off 0 bases at V and 3 bases at J, with 14 bases between the two ends. Looked up from germline, CDR1 is DFQATT and CDR2 is SNEGSKA (reference sequence).

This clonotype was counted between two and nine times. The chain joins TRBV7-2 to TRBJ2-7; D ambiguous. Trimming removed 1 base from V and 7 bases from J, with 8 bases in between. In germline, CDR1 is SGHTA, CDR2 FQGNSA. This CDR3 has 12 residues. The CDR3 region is CASSLGRQEQYF. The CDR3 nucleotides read TGTGCCAGCAGCTTAGGACGGCAAGAGCAGTACTTC.

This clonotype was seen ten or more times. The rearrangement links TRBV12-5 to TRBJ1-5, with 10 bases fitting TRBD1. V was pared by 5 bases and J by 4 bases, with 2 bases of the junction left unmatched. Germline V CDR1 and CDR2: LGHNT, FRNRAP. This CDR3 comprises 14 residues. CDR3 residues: CASGPGQGNQPQHF. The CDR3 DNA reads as TGTGCTAGTGGTCCGGGACAGGGGAATCAGCCCCAGCATTTT.

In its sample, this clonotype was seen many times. This CDR3 reads CASSPPGTNYGYTF. The DNA for the CDR3 is TGTGCCAGCAGCCCTCCGGGGACTAACTATGGCTACACCTTC. The V and J genes are TRBV5-6 and TRBJ1-2; unclear D gene. This CDR3 comprises 14 residues. With 4 bases removed from V and 0 bases from J, the gap between germline ends came to 10 bases. CDR1 is SGHDT and CDR2 is YYEEEE in the germline V gene.

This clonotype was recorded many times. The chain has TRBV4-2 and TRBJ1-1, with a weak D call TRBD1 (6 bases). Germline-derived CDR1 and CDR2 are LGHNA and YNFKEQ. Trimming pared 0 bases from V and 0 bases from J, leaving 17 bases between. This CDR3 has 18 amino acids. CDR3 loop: CASSQDRGSTGLNTEAFF. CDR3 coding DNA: TGTGCCAGCAGCCAAGATCGCGGGAGTACAGGGTTGAACACTGAAGCTTTCTTT.

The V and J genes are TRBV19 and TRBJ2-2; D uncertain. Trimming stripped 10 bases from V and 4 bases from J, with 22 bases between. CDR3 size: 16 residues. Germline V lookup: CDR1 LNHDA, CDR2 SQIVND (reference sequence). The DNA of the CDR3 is TGTGCCACCAACGACAAAAGTTTATTACCCACCGGGGAGCTGTTTTTT. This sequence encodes CATNDKSLLPTGELFF.

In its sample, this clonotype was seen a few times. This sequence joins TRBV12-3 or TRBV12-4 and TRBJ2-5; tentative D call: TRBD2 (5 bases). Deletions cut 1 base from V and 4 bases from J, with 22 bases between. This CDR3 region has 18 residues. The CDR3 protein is CASSLGLAPGRDAETQYF. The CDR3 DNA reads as TGTGCCAGCAGTTTAGGGCTAGCCCCCGGCCGGGATGCAGAGACCCAGTACTTC.

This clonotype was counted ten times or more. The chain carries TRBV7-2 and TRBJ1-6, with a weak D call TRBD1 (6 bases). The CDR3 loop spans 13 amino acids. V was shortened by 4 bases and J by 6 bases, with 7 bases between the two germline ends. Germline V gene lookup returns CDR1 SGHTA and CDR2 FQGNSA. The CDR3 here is CASSSQGNSPLHF. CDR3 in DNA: TGTGCCAGCAGCTCACAGGGTAATTCACCCCTCCACTTT.

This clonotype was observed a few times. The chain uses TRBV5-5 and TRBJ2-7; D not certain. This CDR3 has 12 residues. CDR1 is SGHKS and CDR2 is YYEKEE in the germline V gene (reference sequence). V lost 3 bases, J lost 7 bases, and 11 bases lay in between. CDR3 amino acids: CASSSPPWEQYF. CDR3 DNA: TGTGCCAGCAGCTCCCCACCGTGGGAGCAGTACTTC.

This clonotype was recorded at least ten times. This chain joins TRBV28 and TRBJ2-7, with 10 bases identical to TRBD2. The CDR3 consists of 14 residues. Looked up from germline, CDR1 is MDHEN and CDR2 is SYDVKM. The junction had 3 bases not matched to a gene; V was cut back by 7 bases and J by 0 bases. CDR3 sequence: CASTAGGSSYEQYF. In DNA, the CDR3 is TGTGCCAGCACAGCGGGAGGGAGCTCCTACGAGCAGTACTTC.

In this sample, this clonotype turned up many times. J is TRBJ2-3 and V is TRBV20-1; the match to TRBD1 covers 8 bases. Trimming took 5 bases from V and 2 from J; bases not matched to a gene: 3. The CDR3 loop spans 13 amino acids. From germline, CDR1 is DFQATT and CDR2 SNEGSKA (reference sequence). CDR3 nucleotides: TGCAGTGCTCGGACAGGGAACACAGATACGCAGTATTTT. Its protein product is CSARTGNTDTQYF.

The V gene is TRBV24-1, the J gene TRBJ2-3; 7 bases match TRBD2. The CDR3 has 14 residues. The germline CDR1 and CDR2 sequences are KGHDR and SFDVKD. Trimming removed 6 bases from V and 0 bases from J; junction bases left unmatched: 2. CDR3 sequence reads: CATSNGGSTDTQYF. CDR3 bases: TGTGCCACCAGTAACGGGGGGAGCACAGATACGCAGTATTTT.